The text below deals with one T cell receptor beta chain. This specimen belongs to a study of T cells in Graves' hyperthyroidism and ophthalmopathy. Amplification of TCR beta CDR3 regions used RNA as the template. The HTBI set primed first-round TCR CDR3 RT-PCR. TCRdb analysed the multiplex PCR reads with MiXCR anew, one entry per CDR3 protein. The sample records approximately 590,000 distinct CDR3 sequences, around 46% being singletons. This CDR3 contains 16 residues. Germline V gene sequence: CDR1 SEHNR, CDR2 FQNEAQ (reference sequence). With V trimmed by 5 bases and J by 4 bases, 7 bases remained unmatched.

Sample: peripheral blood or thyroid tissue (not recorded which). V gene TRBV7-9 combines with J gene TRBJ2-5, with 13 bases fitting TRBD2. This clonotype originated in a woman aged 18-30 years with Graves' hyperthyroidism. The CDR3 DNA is TGTGCCAGCAGCAAGGGGACTAGCGGGAACGTAGAGACCCAGTACTTC. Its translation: CASSKGTSGNVETQYF.